This TCR beta chain is drawn from a study of cytomegalovirus exposure and HLA in healthy donors. Study-level findings and limits: A later analysis linked about 17,000 TCR beta sequences to HLA alleles at 0.05 false discovery rate. Some V segments could not be told apart, so they were left out, TRBV6-2 and TRBV6-3 among them. Cytomegalovirus status, reportedly, was diagnosed with high specificity and sensitivity by the classifier.

Concerning this clone: What it binds is not known.

Germline V lookup: CDR1 SGHDN, CDR2 FVKESK. Trimming removed 3 bases from V and 4 bases from J, with 12 bases in between. The CDR3 is 15 amino acids. The study ran its PCR with 60 Vbeta and 13 Jbeta primers. Using immunoSEQ multiplex PCR, the repertoire was profiled, and TCRdb retains in-frame clones only, with some absent. The data contain 200,000 to 250,000 clones, around 77% of them singletons. This clonotype originated in a woman aged 25 to 39 in good health and CMV-seronegative. The V call is TRBV14, the J call TRBJ1-4; no clear D gene. Material for sequencing was PBMCs. The CDR3 reads CASSQLGRGNEKLFF. In DNA, the CDR3 is TGTGCCAGCAGCCAGCTGGGTCGAGGTAATGAAAAACTGTTTTTT. Full variable domain (missing parts from reference TRBV14 and TRBJ1-4): EAGVTQFPSHSVIEKGQTVTLRCDPISGHDNLYWYRRVMGKEIKFLLHFVKESKQDESGMPNNRFLAERTGGTYSTLKVQPAELEDSGVYFCASSQLGRGNEKLFFGSGTQLSVL.